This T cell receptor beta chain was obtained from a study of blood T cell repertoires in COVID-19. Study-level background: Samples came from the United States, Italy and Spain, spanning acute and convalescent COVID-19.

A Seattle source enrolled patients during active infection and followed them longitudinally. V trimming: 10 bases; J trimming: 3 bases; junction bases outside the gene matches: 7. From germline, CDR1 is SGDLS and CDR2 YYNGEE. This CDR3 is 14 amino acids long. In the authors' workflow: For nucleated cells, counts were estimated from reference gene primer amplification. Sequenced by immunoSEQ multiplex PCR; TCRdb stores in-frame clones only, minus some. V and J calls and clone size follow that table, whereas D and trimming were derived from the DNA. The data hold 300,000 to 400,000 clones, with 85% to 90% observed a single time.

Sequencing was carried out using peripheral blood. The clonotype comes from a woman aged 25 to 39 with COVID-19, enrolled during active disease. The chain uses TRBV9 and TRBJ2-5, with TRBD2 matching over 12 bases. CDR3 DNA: TGTGCCTCCGGGGCTAGCGGGAGGGAAGAGACCCAGTACTTC. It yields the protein CASGASGREETQYF.